Each of the 32 T cell receptor beta chains below was sequenced from the same sample in a study of shared clonotypes between healthy human individuals. Assay: immunoSEQ multiplex PCR; the TCRdb copy retains only in-frame clones and omits some. The profile covers 190,000 or so clones, with over 50% appearing a single time and about 10% taken by the ten largest. Sequencing input: memory CD4+ T cells sorted from blood. Subset: CD45RA-negative fraction. The receptor set was obtained from a man aged 30 to 45 in good health.

This rearrangement joins TRBV2 to TRBJ1-1; D possibly corresponds to TRBD1 (5 bases). The germline V and J ends were trimmed by 3 bases and 4 bases, with 9 bases remaining between them. Per the germline V gene, CDR1 is SNHLY and CDR2 is FYNNEI. CDR3 size: 13 residues. The DNA for the CDR3 is TGTGCCAGCAGTGAGCGACAGAGCACTGAAGCTTTCTTT. This sequence encodes CASSERQSTEAFF. The full variable domain, with the rest looked up from reference TRBV2 and TRBJ1-1, is EPEVTQTPSHQVTQMGQEVILRCVPISNHLYFYWYRQILGQKVEFLVSFYNNEISEKSEIFDDQFSVERPDGSNFTLKIRSTKLEDSAMYFCASSERQSTEAFFGQGTRLTVV.

The sample holds a few counts of this clone. The chain is built from TRBV2 and TRBJ1-5; perhaps TRBD1 as D (6 bases). Trimming took off 6 bases at V and 6 bases at J, with 9 bases between the two ends. The CDR3 loop spans 12 amino acids. Germline V gene data show CDR1 as SNHLY and CDR2 as FYNNEI. The CDR3 DNA is TGTGCCAGCAGGGACAGTCTTCAGCCCCAGCATTTT. Encoded protein: CASRDSLQPQHF.

This chain joins TRBV27 and TRBJ2-1, with D perhaps given as TRBD1 or TRBD2 (6 bases each). CDR1 and CDR2 from the germline V gene are MNHEY and SMNVEV (reference sequence). The V end was cut by 2 bases, the J end by 2 bases, with 22 bases between. The CDR3 extends over 19 amino acids. The CDR3 nucleotides read TGTGCCAGCAGTTTAGGGCTAGAGGGGGGATATAGGACCTACAATGAGCAGTTCTTC. It yields the protein CASSLGLEGGYRTYNEQFF.

V is TRBV2 and J is TRBJ2-2, with D unresolved. The CDR3 covers 12 residues. Deletions cut 5 bases from V and 6 bases from J, with 7 bases between. Germline CDR1 is SNHLY and CDR2 is FYNNEI. The CDR3 region is CASSSRAGELFF. CDR3 bases: TGTGCCAGCAGTTCGAGAGCCGGGGAGCTGTTTTTT.

V gene TRBV6-6 combines with J gene TRBJ2-5; 7 nucleotides align to TRBD1. Trimming at V came to 2 bases and at J to 4 bases, leaving 10 bases not matched to a gene. Germline-derived CDR1 and CDR2 are MNHNY and SVGAGI (reference sequence). The CDR3 sequence is 16 residues long. Written as DNA, the CDR3 is TGTGCCAGCAGTTACCCGAACAGGGGTAGAGGAGAGACCCAGTACTTC. This translates into CASSYPNRGRGETQYF.

The V and J genes are TRBV6-5 and TRBJ2-1, with D possibly being TRBD2 (6 bases). CDR3 length: 16 amino acids. Trimming stripped 3 bases from V and 7 bases from J, with 19 bases between. Germline CDR1 is MNHEY and CDR2 is SVGAGI. CDR3: CASSYSLALAKNEQFF. The CDR3 coding sequence is TGTGCCAGCAGTTATTCGCTAGCGCTAGCCAAGAATGAGCAGTTCTTC.

V gene TRBV29-1 combines with J gene TRBJ2-7; D remains ambiguous. Germline CDR1 and CDR2: SQVTM and ANQGSEA. Deletions cut 3 bases from V and 7 bases from J, with 10 bases between. This CDR3 is built from 11 residues. The CDR3 bases are TGCAGCGTTGAGGGTGGCACTGAGCAGTACTTC. Its protein product is CSVEGGTEQYF.

The genes are TRBV20-1 and TRBJ2-5; D uncertain. CDR1 is DFQATT, CDR2 SNEGSKA, per germline (reference sequence). This CDR3 contains 11 residues. V lost 5 bases and J lost 5, with 9 bases in between. The CDR3: CSAPFGETQYF. CDR3 bases: TGCAGTGCTCCGTTCGGGGAGACCCAGTACTTC.

This chain uses TRBV29-1 with TRBJ2-3; 7 bases map to TRBD2. Trimming took 8 bases from V and 6 from J; bases not matched to a gene: 17. CDR3 length: 15 amino acids. Germline loops: CDR1 SQVTM, CDR2 ANQGSEA. CDR3 region: CSSSSGTTYADTQYF. For the CDR3, the DNA is TGCAGCTCGTCCTCTGGGACTACCTATGCGGATACGCAGTATTTT.

This clone was detected a few times. CDR3 sequence: CASSFDASTDTQYF. The CDR3 DNA reads TGTGCCAGCAGCTTCGACGCAAGCACAGATACGCAGTATTTT. V is TRBV7-2 and J is TRBJ2-3; D is undetermined. V lost 3 bases to trimming and J lost 0 bases, with 7 bases between them. From germline, CDR1 is SGHTA and CDR2 FQGNSA. This CDR3 spans 14 amino acids.

The genes are TRBV10-1 and TRBJ2-7, with D perhaps TRBD1 (5 bases). V lost 5 bases to trimming and J lost 6 bases, with 17 bases between them. Germline V gene sequence: CDR1 WNHNN, CDR2 SYGVQD (reference sequence). CDR3 length: 14 residues. The chain's CDR3 is CASSHYKGQGEQYF. DNA of the CDR3: TGCGCCAGCAGTCATTATAAGGGCCAGGGCGAGCAGTACTTC.

V and J are TRBV5-1 and TRBJ2-1; D ambiguous. The V and J ends lost 2 bases and 9 bases respectively, with 15 bases between them. CDR3 size: 14 residues. Per germline, CDR1 SGHRS and CDR2 YFSETQ. This chain's CDR3 is CASSFIPKTGEQFF. The CDR3 coding sequence is TGCGCCAGCAGCTTTATACCTAAAACCGGTGAGCAGTTCTTC.

The rearrangement links TRBV5-4 to TRBJ2-1; 9 bases map to TRBD2. This CDR3 has 15 amino acids. Per germline, CDR1 SGHNT and CDR2 YYREEE (reference sequence). V dropped 4 bases and J dropped 7; count of bases not matched to a gene: 9. CDR3 protein: CASSPATSGFNEQFF. The CDR3 region has the DNA TGTGCCAGCAGCCCCGCGACTAGCGGATTTAATGAGCAGTTCTTC.

This chain connects TRBV19 to TRBJ1-2, with 9 nucleotides matching TRBD1. The V gene end was trimmed by 9 bases and the J gene end by 7 bases; junction bases not matched to a gene: 6. The CDR3 length is 12 residues. CDR1 is LNHDA and CDR2 is SQIVND in the germline V gene (reference sequence). CDR3 amino acids: CASADRGRGYTF. The CDR3, as DNA: TGTGCCAGCGCGGACAGGGGTCGTGGCTACACCTTC. Filled out from reference TRBV19 and TRBJ1-2, the complete variable domain reads DGGITQSPKYLFRKEGQNVTLSCEQNLNHDAMYWYRQDPGQGLRLIYYSQIVNDFQKGDIAEGYSVSREKKESFPLTVTSAQKNPTAFYLCASADRGRGYTFGSGTRLTVV.

In its sample, this clone was seen a few times. The chain uses TRBV5-6 and TRBJ1-5, with D maybe TRBD1 (5 bases). Germline CDR1 is SGHDT and CDR2 is YYEEEE. The CDR3 loop spans 15 amino acids. V lost 3 bases and J 5 bases, leaving 15 bases between the germline ends. The CDR3 spells CASSSGPQTHQPQHF. The CDR3 DNA reads TGTGCCAGCAGCTCGGGACCCCAAACCCATCAGCCCCAGCATTTT.

This clone has at least ten counts. The identical CDR3 is also encoded by other nucleotide sequences in the sample. The CDR3 nucleotides are TGCGCCAGCAGCTTGGGGGTTAGCAATCAGCCCCAGCATTTT. Protein product: CASSLGVSNQPQHF. V is TRBV5-1 and J is TRBJ1-5; D is unclear. The germline V gene encodes CDR1 SGHRS and CDR2 YFSETQ. The CDR3 is made up of 14 amino acids. With 0 bases removed from V and 0 bases from J, the gap between germline ends came to 4 bases. Filled out from reference TRBV5-1 and TRBJ1-5, the complete variable domain reads KAGVTQTPRYLIKTRGQQVTLSCSPISGHRSVSWYQQTPGQGLQFLFEYFSETQRNKGNFPGRFSGRQFSNSRSEMNVSTLELGDSALYLCASSLGVSNQPQHFGDGTRLSIL.

V and J are TRBV5-1 and TRBJ2-5; 7 nucleotides agree with TRBD2. CDR1 SGHRS and CDR2 YFSETQ come from the germline V gene. This CDR3 comprises 13 residues. The ends lost 6 bases at V and 5 bases at J; junction bases unmatched: 7. The CDR3 here is CASKREQYETQYF. The CDR3, as DNA: TGCGCCAGCAAGCGGGAACAATACGAGACCCAGTACTTC.

J is TRBJ2-5 and V is TRBV9; TRBD2 matches 7 bases. The CDR3 consists of 17 residues. The germline V gene encodes CDR1 SGDLS and CDR2 YYNGEE. V trimming: 0 bases; J trimming: 1 base; junction bases outside the gene matches: 9. CDR3 sequence reads: CASSVVGAGALQETQYF. Written as DNA, the CDR3 is TGTGCCAGCAGCGTAGTCGGTGCGGGAGCCCTCCAAGAGACCCAGTACTTC.

This clone has just one count. The CDR3 loop is CASSFYRHGTEAFF. The CDR3, as DNA: TGTGCCAGCAGTTTTTACCGGCATGGGACTGAAGCTTTCTTT. The chain has TRBV28 and TRBJ1-1; D not resolved. Germline V lookup: CDR1 MDHEN, CDR2 SYDVKM. V shed 3 bases and J shed 5 bases, with 13 bases lying between them. The CDR3 sequence is 14 residues long.

The V call is TRBV6-5, the J call TRBJ1-5; weak D call: TRBD1 (6 bases). The germline V and J ends were trimmed by 6 bases and 1 base, with 13 bases remaining between them. There are 15 residues in the CDR3. Germline CDR1 reads MNHEY; CDR2 reads SVGAGI. CDR3 region: CASRKQGGSNQPQHF. The CDR3 region has the DNA TGTGCCAGCAGAAAACAGGGAGGAAGCAATCAGCCCCAGCATTTT.

The chain carries TRBV4-1 and TRBJ1-1; 7 bases map to TRBD1. The CDR3 spans 14 residues. Losses at the gene ends were 9 bases for V and 4 bases for J; bases not matched to a gene: 11. CDR1 MGHRA and CDR2 YSYEKL come from the germline V gene. Here the CDR3 DNA reads TGCGCCAGTACTAGGGAGGGGGCCGGCACTGAAGCTTTCTTT. Translation gives CASTREGAGTEAFF.

The genes are TRBV5-4 and TRBJ2-7; 10 nucleotides line up with TRBD2. CDR1 and CDR2 from the germline V gene are SGHNT and YYREEE (reference sequence). The V segment lost 0 bases and the J segment 4 bases; nucleotides outside the gene matches: 7. The CDR3 spans 16 residues. Here the CDR3 reads CASSLEASGGPYEQYF. DNA of the CDR3: TGTGCCAGCAGCTTGGAGGCTAGCGGGGGTCCTTACGAGCAGTACTTC.

DNA of the CDR3: TGTGCCAGCAGCGGATCAGGAGGGGGGTACAATGAGCAGTTCTTC. It yields the protein CASSGSGGGYNEQFF. The chain has TRBV9 and TRBJ2-1; possibly TRBD1 or TRBD2 for D (6 bases each). CDR1 SGDLS and CDR2 YYNGEE come from the germline V gene. V dropped 3 bases and J dropped 4 bases, with 14 bases sitting between them. CDR3 length: 15 amino acids.

V gene TRBV9 combines with J gene TRBJ2-1; 11 bases align to TRBD2. The CDR3 extends over 16 amino acids. Germline lookup yields CDR1 SGDLS and CDR2 YYNGEE. V was clipped by 4 bases and J by 8 bases; unmatched bases: 11. CDR3 sequence reads: CASSPHGLAGDYEQFF. Here the CDR3 DNA reads TGTGCCAGCAGCCCCCACGGACTAGCGGGTGACTATGAGCAGTTCTTC.

The genes are TRBV6-4 and TRBJ2-2; D possibly corresponds to TRBD1 (6 bases). CDR1 is MRHNA, CDR2 SNTAGT, per germline. The V end lost 5 bases, the J end lost 2 bases, and 18 bases lay between the germline ends. This CDR3 is built from 17 residues. The CDR3 nucleotides read TGTGCCAGCAGTCGGCAGGGGATATCTATCAACACCGGGGAGCTGTTTTTT. As protein: CASSRQGISINTGELFF.

To note about this clone: One end of the junction does not line up with germline, which may come from a read error. The chain couples TRBV9 to TRBJ2-3; D not certain. The CDR3 is 10 amino acids. Germline V gives CDR1 SGDLS, CDR2 YYNGEE. As DNA, the CDR3 is TGTGCCAGCAGCAGAGATACGCAGTATTTT. Encoded protein: CASSRDTQYF.

The CDR3 nucleotides are TGTGCCAGCAGACGGTGGGACAGGAACAAAGTCGACGAGCAGTACTTC. Residues: CASRRWDRNKVDEQYF. The chain uses TRBV7-3 and TRBJ2-7; 8 positions match TRBD1. The CDR3 is made up of 16 amino acids. J gave up 5 bases and V 6 bases, and 15 bases lay outside the gene matches. CDR1 is SGHTA and CDR2 is FQGTGA in the germline V gene.

The table lists this clone with a count of one. The chain employs TRBV10-2 and TRBJ2-4; D not resolved. This CDR3 is built from 13 residues. V lost 5 bases to trimming and J lost 7 bases, with 12 bases between them. CDR1 is WSHSY and CDR2 is SAAADI in the germline V gene. The CDR3 sequence is CASSTGLGNIQYF. CDR3 sequence (DNA): TGCGCCAGCAGTACCGGGCTGGGGAACATTCAGTACTTC.

A single count supports this clone. CDR3 sequence reads: CASQTSGSLNTQYF. The DNA for the CDR3 is TGTGCCAGCCAAACTAGCGGGAGTTTGAATACGCAGTATTTT. V gene TRBV19 combines with J gene TRBJ2-3; 11 bases fit TRBD2. This CDR3 is built from 14 residues. The germline gives CDR1 LNHDA, CDR2 SQIVND (reference sequence). V trimming: 9 bases; J trimming: 7 bases; junction bases outside the gene matches: 9.

The V gene is TRBV9, the J gene TRBJ2-1, with 8 bases fitting TRBD2. Trimming cost V 0 bases and J 5 bases; bases outside gene matches: 10. The CDR3 extends over 17 amino acids. The germline gives CDR1 SGDLS, CDR2 YYNGEE. The CDR3 nucleotides are TGTGCCAGCAGCGTAGGTCTAGGGCTAGCGGGTAACAATGAGCAGTTCTTC. Its translation: CASSVGLGLAGNNEQFF.

About this clone itself: This likely stems from a read error, as it lies one base from a far larger clone. The chain joins TRBV6-5 to TRBJ2-7, with D perhaps matching TRBD2 (7 bases). V lost 5 bases to trimming and J lost 2 bases, with 13 bases between them. The length of the CDR3 is 14 residues. Germline V gene sequence: CDR1 MNHEY, CDR2 SVGAGI. Here the CDR3 DNA reads TGTGCCAGCAGTCGTCAAGGGGGGGCCTACGAGCAGTACTTC. Translating gives CASSRQGGAYEQYF.

This clone was counted only a few times. J is TRBJ2-7 and V is TRBV28, with D unresolved. Germline CDR1 MDHEN, CDR2 SYDVKM. V shed 6 bases and J shed 3 bases, with 9 bases lying between them. The CDR3 is 12 residues long. CDR3 residues: CASSHTDYEQYF. The CDR3 DNA follows: TGTGCCAGCAGCCATACAGACTACGAGCAGTACTTC.